The T cell receptor beta chain under discussion was sequenced for a study of siplizumab effects on memory and regulatory T cells. Only in-frame clones appear in the TCRdb table, and some are missing; sequencing was by immunoSEQ multiplex PCR. The repertoire holds 1,200 or so clones, with roughly 74% as singletons. The CDR3 runs to 17 residues. Germline CDR1 is SEHNR and CDR2 is FQNEAQ (reference sequence). V shed 4 bases and J 6 bases; nucleotides not matched to a gene: 13. The chain recombines TRBV7-9 with TRBJ2-2, with TRBD1 identical over 8 bases. The TCR sequence derives from a human donor in good health. Specimen: TEMRA CD8+ T cells sorted from blood. Subset meaning: unstimulated CD8+ CD45RA+ effector memory T cells. The CDR3 nucleotides are TGTGCCAGCAGCTCCCCGGACGGAAGACAGGGGTCCGGGGAGCTGTTTTTT. The encoded protein is CASSSPDGRQGSGELFF.